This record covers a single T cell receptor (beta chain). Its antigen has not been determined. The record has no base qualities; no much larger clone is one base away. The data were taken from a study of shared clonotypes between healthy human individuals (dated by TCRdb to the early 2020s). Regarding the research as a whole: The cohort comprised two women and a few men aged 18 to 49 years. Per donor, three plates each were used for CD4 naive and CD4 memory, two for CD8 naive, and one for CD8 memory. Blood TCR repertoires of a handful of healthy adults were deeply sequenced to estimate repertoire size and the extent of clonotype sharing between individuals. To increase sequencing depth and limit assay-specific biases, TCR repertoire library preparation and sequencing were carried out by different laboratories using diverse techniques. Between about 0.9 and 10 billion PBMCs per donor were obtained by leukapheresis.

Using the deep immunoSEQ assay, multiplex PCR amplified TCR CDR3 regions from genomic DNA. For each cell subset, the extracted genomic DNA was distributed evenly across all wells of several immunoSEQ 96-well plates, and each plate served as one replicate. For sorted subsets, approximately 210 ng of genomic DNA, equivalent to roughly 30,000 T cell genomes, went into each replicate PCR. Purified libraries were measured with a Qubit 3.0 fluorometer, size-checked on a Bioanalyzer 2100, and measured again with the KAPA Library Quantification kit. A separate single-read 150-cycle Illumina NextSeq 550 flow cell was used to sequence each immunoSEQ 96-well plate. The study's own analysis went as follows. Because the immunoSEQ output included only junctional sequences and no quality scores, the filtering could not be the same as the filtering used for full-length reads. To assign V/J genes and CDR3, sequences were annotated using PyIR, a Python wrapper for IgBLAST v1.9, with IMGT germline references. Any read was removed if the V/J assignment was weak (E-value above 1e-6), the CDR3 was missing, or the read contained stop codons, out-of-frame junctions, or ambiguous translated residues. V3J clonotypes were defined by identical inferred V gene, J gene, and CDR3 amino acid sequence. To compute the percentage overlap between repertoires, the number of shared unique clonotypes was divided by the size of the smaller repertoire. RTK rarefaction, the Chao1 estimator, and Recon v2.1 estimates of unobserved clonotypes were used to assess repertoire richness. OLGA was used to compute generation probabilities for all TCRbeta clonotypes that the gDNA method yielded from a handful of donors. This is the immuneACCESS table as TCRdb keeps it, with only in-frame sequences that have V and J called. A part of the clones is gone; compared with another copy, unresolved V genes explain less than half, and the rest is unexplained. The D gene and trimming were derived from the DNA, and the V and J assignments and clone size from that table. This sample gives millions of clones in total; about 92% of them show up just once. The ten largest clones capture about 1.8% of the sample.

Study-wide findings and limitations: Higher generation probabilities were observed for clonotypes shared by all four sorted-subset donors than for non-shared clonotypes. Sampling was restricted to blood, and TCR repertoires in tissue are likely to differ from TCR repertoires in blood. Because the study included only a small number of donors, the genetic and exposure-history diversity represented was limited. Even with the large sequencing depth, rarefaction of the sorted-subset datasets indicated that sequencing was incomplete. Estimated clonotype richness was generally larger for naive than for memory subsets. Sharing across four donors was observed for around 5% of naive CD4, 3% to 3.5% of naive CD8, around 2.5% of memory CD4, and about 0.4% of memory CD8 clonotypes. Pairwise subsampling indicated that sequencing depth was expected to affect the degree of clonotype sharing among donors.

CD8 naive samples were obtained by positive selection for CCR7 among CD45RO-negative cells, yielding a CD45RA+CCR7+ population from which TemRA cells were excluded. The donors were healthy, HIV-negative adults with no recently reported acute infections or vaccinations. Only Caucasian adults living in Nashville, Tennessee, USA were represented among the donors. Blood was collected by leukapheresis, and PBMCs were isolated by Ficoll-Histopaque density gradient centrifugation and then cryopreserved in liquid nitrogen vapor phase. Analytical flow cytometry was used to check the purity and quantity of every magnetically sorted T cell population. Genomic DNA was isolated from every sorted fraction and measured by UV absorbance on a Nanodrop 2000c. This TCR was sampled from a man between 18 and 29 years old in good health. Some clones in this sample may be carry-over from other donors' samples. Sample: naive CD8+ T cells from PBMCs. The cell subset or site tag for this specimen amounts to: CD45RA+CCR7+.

The CDR3 sequence is CASSFTRIGTDTQYF. The nucleotide sequence is given as TGTGCCAGCAGTTTCACTCGGATCGGCACAGATACGCAGTATTTT. This receptor chain uses TRBV27 and TRBJ2-3, with no confidently assigned D gene. Reading from cysteine to phenylalanine, the CDR3 counts 15 amino acids. Of all the DNA, just the CDR3 is kept, 45 bases in frame from base 1. V is shortened by 3 bases, J by 1 base, and the region joining them spans 11 bases. For CDR1 and CDR2, the germline V gene (reference sequence) lists MNHEY and SMNVEV.